The 5 T cell receptor beta chains in this list originate from one sample, sequenced in a study of Ad26.COV2.S vaccination and SARS-CoV-2 variants. As to treatment: around 19 received Ad26.COV2.S at low or high dose, single or two shots; roughly five received placebo; per-sample allocation not given. Day 63 after the first injection of vaccine or placebo was the sampling time. Clones were sequenced by immunoSEQ multiplex PCR, and TCRdb holds only the in-frame ones, with some missing. The profile covers more than 300,000 clones, with around nine tenths appearing a single time and around 4.5% taken by the ten largest. The sample consisted of peripheral blood, taken in a trial of Ad26.COV2.S vaccine versus placebo. The origin of the receptors is a person aged 18-65 years who received the Ad26.COV2.S COVID-19 vaccine or a placebo.

V gene TRBV4-2 combines with J gene TRBJ1-4; 8 nucleotides match TRBD1. V was pared by 0 bases and J by 5 bases, with 5 bases of the junction left unmatched. This CDR3 is 16 amino acids long. Germline values: CDR1 LGHNA, CDR2 YNFKEQ. The DNA for the CDR3 is TGTGCCAGCAGCCAAGATCCCGCAGGGGGCAATGAAAAACTGTTTTTT. Encoded protein: CASSQDPAGGNEKLFF.

The chain combines TRBV19 with TRBJ2-2, with 7 bases aligning to TRBD2. Trimming took 3 bases from V and 2 from J; bases not matched to a gene: 6. Germline CDR1 is LNHDA and CDR2 is SQIVND (reference sequence). The CDR3 consists of 16 residues. The DNA of the CDR3 is TGTGCCAGTAGTATTGGTAGCGGGCAAAACACCGGGGAGCTGTTTTTT. It encodes CASSIGSGQNTGELFF.

The V gene is TRBV19, the J gene TRBJ1-3; 9 bases match TRBD1. The V and J ends lost 6 bases and 2 bases, in that order; junction bases with no gene match: 5. The CDR3 is 15 residues long. The V gene's germline CDR1 is LNHDA and CDR2 SQIVND (reference sequence). CDR3 DNA: TGTGCCAGTAGCTCCACAGGGGGCGCTGGAAACACCATATATTTT. Protein sequence: CASSSTGGAGNTIYF.

The chain uses TRBV5-1 and TRBJ2-5; TRBD2 is a possible D gene (6 bases). Trimming pared 5 bases from V and 2 bases from J, leaving 16 bases between. CDR3 length equals 15 residues. Germline V CDR1 and CDR2: SGHRS, YFSETQ. CDR3 protein: CASRRGEGWQETQYF. CDR3 sequence (DNA): TGCGCCAGCAGGCGGGGTGAGGGGTGGCAAGAGACCCAGTACTTC.

CDR3 amino acids: CASSPPGQEGAFF. The CDR3 nucleotides are TGTGCCAGCAGCCCTCCAGGACAGGAGGGAGCTTTCTTT. This chain links TRBV3-1 (or the pseudogene TRBV3-2) with TRBJ1-1, with 7 bases fitting TRBD1. CDR3 length: 13 amino acids. Trimming removed 4 bases from V and 10 bases from J; junction bases left unmatched: 9. Germline values: CDR1 LGHDT, CDR2 YNNKEL (reference sequence).